This T cell receptor (beta chain) came from a study of blood T cell repertoires in COVID-19. TCRdb's table, derived via immunoSEQ multiplex PCR, lists solely in-frame clones and lacks some. Among about 490,000 clones, 80% to 90% were seen once, and the ten largest hold under 4%. This receptor was obtained from a human donor in a cohort sampled during active COVID-19. The sequenced sample was peripheral blood.

CDR3 coding DNA: TGTGCCAGCAGCGAATACCCGGGACAGCCCTCTTATGGCTACACCTTC. It codes for CASSEYPGQPSYGYTF. The chain carries TRBV7-2 and TRBJ1-2; 7 bases map to TRBD1. V was clipped by 5 bases and J by 5 bases; unmatched bases: 14. Germline V gives CDR1 SGHTA, CDR2 FQGNSA. The CDR3 totals 16 residues.